What follows are 13 T cell receptor beta chains derived from one specimen sequenced in a study of T-cell memory formation after mild COVID-19. Each CDR3 protein gets one entry after TCRdb re-called the 5' RACE reads with MiXCR. The profile shows about 310,000 distinct CDR3 sequences, approximately 20% of them singletons. The sequencing input was PBMCs or a T cell subset sorted from them (not recorded which). Every receptor here comes from a man aged 18-30 years who had mild COVID-19 (a few samples of this study predate the infection). Cell type and time point are not known.

A few counts support this clonotype. The chain couples TRBV7-2 to TRBJ2-1; D uncertain. CDR1 SGHTA and CDR2 FQGNSA come from the germline V gene. The length of the CDR3 is 13 residues. V lost 1 base, J lost 3 bases, and 4 bases lay in between. The CDR3 DNA reads as TGTGCCAGCAGCTTAGTGTACTACAATGAGCAGTTCTTC. This sequence encodes CASSLVYYNEQFF.

This clonotype was seen repeatedly, ten times or more. CDR3 coding DNA: TGCAGTGCTAGAGATCCCAGAGCGGGGGCCCACAATGAGCAGTTCTTC. It yields the protein CSARDPRAGAHNEQFF. The V call is TRBV20-1, the J call TRBJ2-1; 8 bases align to TRBD2. In germline, CDR1 is DFQATT, CDR2 SNEGSKA (reference sequence). The CDR3 is made up of 16 amino acids. J lost 5 bases, V lost 0 bases, and 9 bases had no gene match.

This clonotype turned up a few times. The chain links TRBV12-3 or TRBV12-4 to TRBJ1-1; a weak D match, TRBD1 (5 bases). V lost 7 bases, J lost 4 bases, and 16 bases lay in between. This CDR3 comprises 14 residues. In nucleotides, the CDR3 is TGTGCCAGCAACCAAAGAGGGGCAAGCACTGAAGCTTTCTTT. This encodes CASNQRGASTEAFF.

In its sample, this clonotype was seen many times. The chain links TRBV4-3 to TRBJ2-5; 7 bases agree with TRBD1. After removal of 1 base from V and 4 bases from J, the junction contained 9 bases not matched to a gene. The CDR3 is made up of 16 amino acids. In germline, CDR1 is LGHNA, CDR2 YSLEER. DNA of the CDR3: TGCGCCAGCAGCCAAGCGGAAGGGGGCTGGGTAGAGACCCAGTACTTC. As protein: CASSQAEGGWVETQYF.

This clonotype occurred a few times. CDR3 region: CASVEGYEQYF. CDR3 bases: TGTGCCAGCGTAGAGGGCTACGAGCAGTACTTC. The V call is TRBV7-2, the J call TRBJ2-7; the D gene is possibly TRBD2 (5 bases). Germline V gene lookup returns CDR1 SGHTA and CDR2 FQGNSA. The CDR3 has 11 amino acids. V was cut by 8 bases and J by 3 bases, with 8 bases left in between.

This chain uses TRBV7-2 with TRBJ1-2; D is unresolved. The CDR3 loop spans 15 amino acids. Germline loops: CDR1 SGHTA, CDR2 FQGNSA. Trimming shortened V by 5 bases and J by 2 bases, and 15 bases separated the two germline ends. The CDR3 sequence is CASSPNPTENYGYTF. The CDR3 DNA sequence: TGTGCCAGCAGCCCTAACCCGACGGAGAACTATGGCTACACCTTC.

Only a few counts were recorded for this clonotype. The chain has TRBV20-1 and TRBJ1-1; D ambiguous. From germline, CDR1 is DFQATT and CDR2 SNEGSKA (reference sequence). Trimming removed 6 bases from V and 1 base from J, with 18 bases in between. CDR3 length equals 15 residues. The CDR3 spells CSAPFRLRANTEAFF. In DNA form, the CDR3 reads TGCAGTGCCCCGTTTAGGCTAAGGGCGAACACTGAAGCTTTCTTT.

This clonotype has just a few counts. The genes are TRBV7-9 and TRBJ2-3; tentatively, D is TRBD2 (6 bases). CDR1 SEHNR and CDR2 FQNEAQ come from the germline V gene (reference sequence). The CDR3 runs 17 residues. Trimming shortened V by 0 bases and J by 4 bases, and 17 bases separated the two germline ends. The DNA for the CDR3 is TGTGCCAGCAGCTTAGCGCTTGGCGGGGAGGTCTCAGATACGCAGTATTTT. This translates into CASSLALGGEVSDTQYF.

The J gene is TRBJ2-1, the V gene TRBV7-2; no clear D gene. This CDR3 region has 13 residues. With 1 base removed from V and 8 bases from J, the gap between germline ends came to 9 bases. Looked up from germline, CDR1 is SGHTA and CDR2 is FQGNSA. CDR3 in amino acids: CASSLVGVDEQFF. CDR3 in DNA: TGTGCCAGCAGCTTAGTGGGCGTCGATGAGCAGTTCTTC.

This clonotype has a handful of counts. This rearrangement joins TRBV11-2 to TRBJ1-1; D uncertain. This CDR3 has 14 residues. V was shortened by 3 bases and J by 8 bases, with 16 bases between the two germline ends. Germline V gene sequence: CDR1 SGHAT, CDR2 FQNNGV. The CDR3 reads CASSFPPAGAEAFF. DNA of the CDR3: TGTGCCAGCAGCTTTCCCCCGGCGGGAGCCGAAGCTTTCTTT.

This clonotype was counted a few times. This chain uses TRBV20-1 with TRBJ2-3; D is unresolved. Germline V gene sequence: CDR1 DFQATT, CDR2 SNEGSKA (reference sequence). V was shortened by 4 bases and J by 0 bases, with 11 bases between the two germline ends. The CDR3 is 14 amino acids. In nucleotides, the CDR3 is TGCAGTGCTAAGAGACCGACTAGCACAGATACGCAGTATTTT. Its translation: CSAKRPTSTDTQYF.

This clonotype was counted many times. The chain carries TRBV20-1 and TRBJ1-6; the match to TRBD1 covers 7 bases. Unmatched junction bases numbered 9, after V lost 0 bases and J lost 10 bases. Germline V gene lookup returns CDR1 DFQATT and CDR2 SNEGSKA (reference sequence). The length of the CDR3 is 15 residues. The DNA of the CDR3 is TGCAGTGCTAGAGATACACAGGGGTTTGACTCACCCCTCCACTTT. This encodes CSARDTQGFDSPLHF.

This clonotype was counted a few times. CDR3 sequence: CASSRDRGSGEQYV. The DNA for the CDR3 is TGTGCCAGCAGCCGGGACAGGGGCAGTGGAGAGCAGTACGTC. This chain joins TRBV7-6 and TRBJ2-7, with TRBD1 matching 10 bases. The ends lost 5 bases at V and 7 bases at J; junction bases unmatched: 8. The CDR3 loop spans 14 amino acids. From germline, CDR1 is SGHVS and CDR2 FNYEAQ.